Ten or more counts support the clone carrying this T cell receptor (beta chain). The sample belongs to a study of blood T cell repertoires in COVID-19. Only in-frame clones appear in the TCRdb table, and some are missing; sequencing was by immunoSEQ multiplex PCR. Found here are 200,000 to 250,000 clones, 88% of them singletons; the top ten hold just over 2.5%. This study enrolled people aged about 18 to 95 from roughly 24 US geographic areas. Self-reported history from a screening survey and questionnaire set each donor's cohort. The CDR3 consists of 15 residues. Looked up from germline, CDR1 is SGHTA and CDR2 is FQGTGA. The V gene end was trimmed by 6 bases and the J gene end by 4 bases; junction bases not matched to a gene: 7.

Sequencing used PBMCs or T cells enriched from blood (not recorded which). The chain carries TRBV7-3 and TRBJ2-2, with 8 bases lining up with TRBD1. This receptor was taken from a woman aged 25 to 39 who had recovered from COVID-19. CDR3 region: CASSRTGQATGELFF. CDR3 DNA sequence: TGTGCCAGCAGTCGGACAGGGCAGGCCACCGGGGAGCTGTTTTTT.